This TCR beta chain derives from a study of T cell responses to AZD1222 COVID-19 vaccine. The wider study: Recipients boosted at about 4 weeks or about 12 weeks are pooled. Whole-study findings and limits: AZD1222 recipients seropositive at baseline numbered only 5 or 6. Scientists sampled the repertoires only once the peak T cell response had passed.

This table comes from immunoSEQ multiplex PCR, and its TCRdb copy is limited to in-frame clones, with some not included. This sample has some 140,000 clones, with roughly 90% found just once. With regard to this clone: The target antigen is unknown.

The CDR3 is 15 residues long. V gave up 0 bases and J gave up 3 bases, with 12 bases separating them. Germline CDR1 and CDR2: SGHRS and YFSETQ. This rearrangement joins TRBV5-1 to TRBJ1-2; TRBD1 is a possible D gene (5 bases). This receptor was taken from an adult in good health. The sample consisted of peripheral blood, taken on day 0 of AZD1222 vaccination. The CDR3 reads CASSLDSGDYYGYTF. The DNA of the CDR3 is TGCGCCAGCAGCTTGGATTCCGGGGACTACTATGGCTACACCTTC.